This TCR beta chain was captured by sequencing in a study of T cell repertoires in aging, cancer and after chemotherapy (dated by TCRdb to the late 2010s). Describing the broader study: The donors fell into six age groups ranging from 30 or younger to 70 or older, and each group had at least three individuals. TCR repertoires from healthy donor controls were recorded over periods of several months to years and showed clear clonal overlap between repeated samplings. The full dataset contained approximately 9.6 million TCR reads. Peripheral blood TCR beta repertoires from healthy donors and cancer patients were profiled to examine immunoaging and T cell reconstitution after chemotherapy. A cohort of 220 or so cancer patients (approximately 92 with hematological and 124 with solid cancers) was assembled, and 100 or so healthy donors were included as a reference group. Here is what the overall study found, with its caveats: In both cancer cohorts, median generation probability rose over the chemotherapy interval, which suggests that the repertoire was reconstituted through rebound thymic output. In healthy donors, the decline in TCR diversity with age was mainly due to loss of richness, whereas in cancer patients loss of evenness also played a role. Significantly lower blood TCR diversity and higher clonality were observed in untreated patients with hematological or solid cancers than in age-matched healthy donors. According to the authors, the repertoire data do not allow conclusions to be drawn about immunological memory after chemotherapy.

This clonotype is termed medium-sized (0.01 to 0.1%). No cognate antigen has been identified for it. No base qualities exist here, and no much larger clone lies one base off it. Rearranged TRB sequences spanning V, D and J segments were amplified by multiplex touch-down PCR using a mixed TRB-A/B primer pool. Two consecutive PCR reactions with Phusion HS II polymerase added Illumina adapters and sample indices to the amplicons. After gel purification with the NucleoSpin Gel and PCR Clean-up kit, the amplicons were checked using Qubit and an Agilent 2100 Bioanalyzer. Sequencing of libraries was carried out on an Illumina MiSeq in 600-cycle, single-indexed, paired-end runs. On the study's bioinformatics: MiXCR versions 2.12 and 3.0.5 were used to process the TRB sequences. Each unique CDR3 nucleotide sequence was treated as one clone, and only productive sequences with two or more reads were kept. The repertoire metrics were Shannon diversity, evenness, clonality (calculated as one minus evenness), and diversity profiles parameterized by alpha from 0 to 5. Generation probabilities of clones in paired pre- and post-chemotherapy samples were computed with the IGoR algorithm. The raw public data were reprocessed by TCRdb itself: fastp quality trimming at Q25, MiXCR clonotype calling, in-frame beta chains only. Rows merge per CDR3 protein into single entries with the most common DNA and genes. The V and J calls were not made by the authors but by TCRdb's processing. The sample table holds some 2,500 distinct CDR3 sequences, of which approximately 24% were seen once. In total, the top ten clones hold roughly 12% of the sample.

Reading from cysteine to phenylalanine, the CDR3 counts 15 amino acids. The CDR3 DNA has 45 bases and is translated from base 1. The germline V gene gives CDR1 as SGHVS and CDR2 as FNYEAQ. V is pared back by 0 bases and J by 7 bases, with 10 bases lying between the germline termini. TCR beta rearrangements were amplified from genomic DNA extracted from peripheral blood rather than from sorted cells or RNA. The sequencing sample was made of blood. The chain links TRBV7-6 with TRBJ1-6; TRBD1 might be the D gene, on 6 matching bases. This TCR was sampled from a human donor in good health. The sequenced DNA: TGTGCCAGCAGCTTAGCACAGGGTTGGAATTCACCCCTCCACTTT. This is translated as CASSLAQGWNSPLHF. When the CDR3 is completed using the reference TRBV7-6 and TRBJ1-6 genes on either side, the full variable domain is GAGVSQSPRYKVTKRGQDVALRCDPISGHVSLYWYRQALGQGPEFLTYFNYEAQQDKSGLPNDRFSAERPEGSISTLTIQRTEQRDSAMYRCASSLAQGWNSPLHFGNGTRLTVT.